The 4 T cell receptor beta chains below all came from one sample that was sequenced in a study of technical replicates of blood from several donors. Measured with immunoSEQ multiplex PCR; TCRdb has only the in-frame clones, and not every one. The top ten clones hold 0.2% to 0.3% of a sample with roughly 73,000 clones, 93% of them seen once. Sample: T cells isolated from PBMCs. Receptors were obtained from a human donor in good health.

Written as DNA, the CDR3 is TGTGCCAGTAGTATTCAGGGCAACTATGGCTACACCTTC. It codes for CASSIQGNYGYTF. This chain connects TRBV19 to TRBJ1-2, with TRBD1 as a possible D gene (5 bases). Germline V CDR1 and CDR2: LNHDA, SQIVND (reference sequence). V shed 3 bases and J shed 2 bases, with 7 bases lying between them. The CDR3 has 13 amino acids. The whole variable domain, filled in from reference TRBV19 and TRBJ1-2, reads DGGITQSPKYLFRKEGQNVTLSCEQNLNHDAMYWYRQDPGQGLRLIYYSQIVNDFQKGDIAEGYSVSREKKESFPLTVTSAQKNPTAFYLCASSIQGNYGYTFGSGTRLTVV.

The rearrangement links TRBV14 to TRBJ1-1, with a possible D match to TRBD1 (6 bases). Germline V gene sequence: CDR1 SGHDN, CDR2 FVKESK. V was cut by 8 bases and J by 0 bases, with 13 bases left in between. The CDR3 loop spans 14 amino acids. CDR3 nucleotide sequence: TGTGCCAGCGAAAAAACAGGGCTGAACACTGAAGCTTTCTTT. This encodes CASEKTGLNTEAFF. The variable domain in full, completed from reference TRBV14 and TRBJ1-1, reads EAGVTQFPSHSVIEKGQTVTLRCDPISGHDNLYWYRRVMGKEIKFLLHFVKESKQDESGMPNNRFLAERTGGTYSTLKVQPAELEDSGVYFCASEKTGLNTEAFFGQGTRLTVV.

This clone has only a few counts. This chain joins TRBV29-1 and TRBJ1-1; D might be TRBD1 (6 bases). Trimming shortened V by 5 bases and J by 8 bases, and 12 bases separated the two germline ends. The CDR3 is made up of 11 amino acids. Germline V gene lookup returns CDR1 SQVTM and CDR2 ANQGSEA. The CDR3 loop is CSVLRGSEAFF. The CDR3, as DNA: TGCAGCGTTTTGAGGGGGTCGGAAGCTTTCTTT.

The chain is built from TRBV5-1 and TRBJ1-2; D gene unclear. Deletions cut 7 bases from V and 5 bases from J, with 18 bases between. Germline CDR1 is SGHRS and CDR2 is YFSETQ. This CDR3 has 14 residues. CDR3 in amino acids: CASHREGLGYGYTF. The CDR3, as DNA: TGCGCCAGCCACCGAGAGGGTTTGGGATATGGCTACACCTTC.